Listed here are 3 T cell receptor beta chains from one sample, sequenced in a study of blood T cell repertoires in COVID-19. The data were produced by immunoSEQ multiplex PCR, yet TCRdb's version contains in-frame clones alone and is incomplete. The sample contains around 16,000 clones, 70% to 90% of which appear only once. The specimen was peripheral blood. These receptors all stem from a human donor in a cohort sampled during active COVID-19.

The chain links TRBV18 to TRBJ2-7; D is possibly TRBD1 (6 bases). Germline V CDR1 and CDR2: KGHSH, LQKENI. Trimming shortened V by 5 bases and J by 5 bases, and 16 bases separated the two germline ends. The CDR3 is made up of 14 amino acids. The CDR3 spells CASSVTGTNDEQYF. The CDR3 DNA reads TGTGCCAGCTCAGTAACCGGGACAAACGACGAGCAGTACTTC. The full variable domain, rest sourced from reference TRBV18 and TRBJ2-7, is NAGVMQNPRHLVRRRGQEARLRCSPMKGHSHVYWYRQLPEEGLKFMVYLQKENIIDESGMPKERFSAEFPKEGPSILRIQQVVRGDSAAYFCASSVTGTNDEQYFGPGTRLTVT.

The chain recombines TRBV6-5 with TRBJ2-5; possibly TRBD1 for D (6 bases). V lost 6 bases to trimming and J lost 5 bases, with 19 bases between them. CDR1 is MNHEY and CDR2 is SVGAGI in the germline V gene. The CDR3 runs to 15 residues. CDR3: CASSLTAGVEETQYF. The CDR3 bases are TGTGCCAGCAGCCTGACAGCAGGGGTCGAGGAGACCCAGTACTTC.

Concerning this clone: A read error may account for a junction end that differs from germline. The chain joins TRBV15 to TRBJ1-1; TRBD1 matches at 9 bases. Germline loops: CDR1 LNHNV, CDR2 YYDKDF (reference sequence). The CDR3 is made up of 15 amino acids. The CDR3 sequence: CATSRDRGEHTEAFF. The DNA of the CDR3 is TGTGCCACCAGCCGAGACAGGGGGGAACACACTGAAGCTTTCTTT.